Listed below are T cell receptor beta chains from one sample, sequenced in a study of T cell clones after liver transplantation. Libraries were prepared by immunoSEQ multiplex PCR; TCRdb keeps only in-frame clonotypes and omits some of them. The table records 93,000 or so clones, around 80% of them present only once. Specimen: CD4+ T cells from blood, collected approximately 45 months after liver transplant. These receptors all come from a human patient who received a liver transplant. Some T cells may arise from the graft donor. Both conserved end residues are part of each CDR3. The order of the fields is J gene, D gene, V gene, clone size, CDR3 DNA, CDR3 protein. A D gene is named only where the DNA matches it firmly. The size field is filled for only some rows; it gives once, few, many or a size class.

TRBJ1-1	-	TRBV6-1	-	TGTGCCAGCAGTGAAGCGCGGCCAGAGTACACTGAAGCTTTCTTT	CASSEARPEYTEAFF
TRBJ2-6	-	TRBV27	-	TGTGCCAGCAGTTATAGGTCGGTTGGCAGCTACTCTGGGGCCAACGTCCTGACTTTC	CASSYRSVGSYSGANVLTF
TRBJ1-6	TRBD1	TRBV28	-	TGTGCCAGCACCCCCCAGGGGGTAGCCGGTTCACCCCTCCACTTT	CASTPQGVAGSPLHF
TRBJ1-1	-	TRBV6-1	-	TGTGCCAGCAGTGCCGGGACGAACACTGAAGCTTCCTTT	CASSAGTNTEASF
TRBJ1-1	TRBD1	TRBV5-8	-	TGTGCCAGCAGCTTGTACCAGGGGGCCACTGAAGCTTTCTTT	CASSLYQGATEAFF
TRBJ2-2	-	TRBV2	-	TGTGCCAGCAGTGAGAGTAGCAAGATTTCGAACACCGGGGAGCTGTTTTTT	CASSESSKISNTGELFF
TRBJ2-1	-	TRBV6-5	-	TGTGCCAGCAGTTACGAGGGCGCATACAATGAGCAGTTCTTC	CASSYEGAYNEQFF
TRBJ2-7	TRBD2	TRBV5-4	-	TGTGCCAGCAGCTTGTATGGAGGTAGCGGGGGATTCGAGCAGTACTTC	CASSLYGGSGGFEQYF
TRBJ2-5	TRBD2	TRBV19	once	TGTGCCAGTAGCAAGGTTAGCGGGAGCGAGACCCAGTACTTC	CASSKVSGSETQYF
TRBJ2-1	TRBD2	TRBV29-1	-	TGCAGCTCCCTCAGGGCTAGCGGTTACAATGAGCAGTTCTTC	CSSLRASGYNEQFF
TRBJ1-4	-	TRBV30	-	TGTGCCTGGACTGACGGGCTCAATGAAAAACTGTTTTTT	CAWTDGLNEKLFF
TRBJ1-4	TRBD1	TRBV14	-	TGTGCCAGCAGCCAAGGAGGGACAGGGGCCATAAAGGAAAAACTGTTTTTT	CASSQGGTGAIKEKLFF
TRBJ2-7	-	TRBV27	once	TGTGCCAGCAGTCGCAACCTAGCTGTAGTGCAGATCGACGAGCAGTACTTC	CASSRNLAVVQIDEQYF
TRBJ2-5	-	TRBV6-1	-	TGTGCCGGGGCAGCTCAAGAGACCCAGTACTTC	CAGAAQETQYF
TRBJ1-2	TRBD1	TRBV27	once	TGTGCCAGCAGTTTACAGGGGGGAAACTATGGCTACACCTTC	CASSLQGGNYGYTF
TRBJ1-5	-	TRBV28	once	TGTGCCAGCAGGCTGGGAGGGCAGCCCCAGCATTTT	CASRLGGQPQHF
TRBJ2-7	-	TRBV19	few	TGTGCCAGTAGTAGCGGGACAGTCCCTCTCCACTACGAGCAGTACTTC	CASSSGTVPLHYEQYF
TRBJ1-2	-	TRBV5-6	-	TGTGCCAGCAGTATGGGACGGAACTATGGCTACACCTTC	CASSMGRNYGYTF
TRBJ2-7	TRBD2	TRBV6-1	few	TGTGCCAGCTACTTGGCTAGCGGGGCCTACGAGCAGTACTTC	CASYLASGAYEQYF
TRBJ2-7	-	TRBV7-2	-	TGTGCCAGCAGCAGTCTTGATACCTACGAGCAGTACTTC	CASSSLDTYEQYF
TRBJ1-2	-	TRBV27	-	TGTGCCAGCAGTTTACGGACGGCGGGGGGCGTGAATGGCTACACCTTC	CASSLRTAGGVNGYTF
TRBJ2-1	-	TRBV5-1	-	TGCGCCAGCAGCCCGGACCGGCAGGGGTCCTACAATGAGCAGTTCTTC	CASSPDRQGSYNEQFF
TRBJ2-5	-	TRBV7-8	-	TGTGCCAGCAGCTTAGCTCTGGAGACCCAGTACTTC	CASSLALETQYF
TRBJ2-5	-	TRBV29-1	-	TGCAGCGTTGATATACACCAAGAGACCCAGTACTTC	CSVDIHQETQYF
TRBJ2-3	TRBD2	TRBV5-1	-	TGCGCCAGCAGCCGGATGGCTAGCGGGGAGAGGGGCACGCAGTATTTT	CASSRMASGERGTQYF
TRBJ1-4	TRBD1	TRBV5-1	-	TGCGCCAGCAGCCCCGGGACAGGGGGCGGAAAACTGTTTTTT	CASSPGTGGGKLFF
TRBJ2-5	-	TRBV7-7	once	TGTGCCAGCAGCTTGGTTGGCAGCGGCCAAGAGACCCAGTACTTC	CASSLVGSGQETQYF
TRBJ2-6	TRBD1	TRBV29-1	-	TGCAGCGTGGGACAGGCCAGCTCTGGGGCCAACGTCCTGACTTTC	CSVGQASSGANVLTF
TRBJ2-7	-	TRBV2	-	TGTGCCAGCACCCTAAGTCGCGAGCAGTACTTC	CASTLSREQYF
TRBJ1-1	-	TRBV19	-	TGTGCCAGTAGTAAATTACAGGGCACCCCGATGAACACTGAAGCTTTCTTT	CASSKLQGTPMNTEAFF
TRBJ1-2	-	TRBV6-1	-	TGTGCCAGCAGTGAAGTTACAGGGAACTATGGCTACACCTTC	CASSEVTGNYGYTF
TRBJ2-1	TRBD2	TRBV15	-	TGTGCCACCAGCAGAGATCGGGAGGGTGTAAAATTCTTC	CATSRDREGVKFF
TRBJ2-7	-	TRBV14	-	TGTGCCAGCAGCCAAGAGAGTCTAGCTCGCGAGCAGTACTTC	CASSQESLAREQYF
TRBJ1-1	TRBD1	TRBV5-1	-	TGCGCCAGCAGTTCCGGGACAGGGGGAGTCACTGAAGCTTTCTTT	CASSSGTGGVTEAFF
TRBJ2-1	TRBD2	TRBV5-6	-	TGTGCCAGCGGCCGACTAGCAACCTACAATGAGCAGTTCTTC	CASGRLATYNEQFF
TRBJ2-5	-	TRBV4-1	-	TGCGCCAGCAGCCAAGACTGGCGGCGACAAGAGACCCAGTACTTC	CASSQDWRRQETQYF
TRBJ2-4	TRBD1	TRBV18	-	TGTGCCAGCTCACCGACAGGGGGCGAGGTGGAAAACATTCAGTACTTC	CASSPTGGEVENIQYF
TRBJ2-4	TRBD2	TRBV5-4	-	TGTGCCAGCAGCTTTGCTAGCGGGGGGACAAAAAACATTCAGTACTTC	CASSFASGGTKNIQYF
TRBJ2-1	-	TRBV28	-	TGTGCCAGCAGTTCTCTAGGAACCTCCAATGAGCAGTTCTTC	CASSSLGTSNEQFF
TRBJ2-7	-	TRBV5-1	-	TGCGCCAGCAGCTCCCAGGGGTCCGCCTCCTACGAGCAGTACTTC	CASSSQGSASYEQYF
TRBJ2-1	-	TRBV7-2	-	TGTGCCAGCAGCTTACGAAGCCGTACCTACAATGAGCAGTTCTTC	CASSLRSRTYNEQFF
TRBJ2-3	TRBD1	TRBV9	few	TGTGCCAGCAGCGTAACCCTAGGGGGCCGGGGCACAGATACGCAGTATTTT	CASSVTLGGRGTDTQYF
TRBJ2-7	TRBD1	TRBV27	-	TGTGCCAGCAGTTTATCGGGGGGACAGGGGTTTCACGAGCAGTACTTC	CASSLSGGQGFHEQYF
TRBJ1-4	-	TRBV4-1	-	TGCGCCAGCAGCCAACGCCCAAGAGGACAGACTATGGAGTTGAAACTGTTTTTT	CASSQRPRGQTMELKLFF
TRBJ1-1	-	TRBV5-1	-	TGCGCCAGCAGCTTGTCGCAGGTCCCTTCTGAAGCTTTCTTT	CASSLSQVPSEAFF
TRBJ2-5	-	TRBV11-1	-	TGTGCCAGCAGCTTACGGACCAACGAGGAGACCCAGTACTTC	CASSLRTNEETQYF
TRBJ2-2	-	TRBV28	-	TGTGCCAGCAGTTTGGACAGTAGCACCGGGGAGCTGTTTTTT	CASSLDSSTGELFF
TRBJ2-7	TRBD2	TRBV10-2	-	TGCGCCAGCAGCCGGAGTCGGGAGGGCTACGAGCAGTACTTC	CASSRSREGYEQYF
TRBJ2-5	TRBD2	TRBV29-1	-	TGCAGCGTTGAAGCGGCTAGCGGGAGGGGGGAGACCCAGTACTTC	CSVEAASGRGETQYF
TRBJ2-3	TRBD2	TRBV7-3	-	TGTGCCAGCAGCCCTTCCTCACGGGGGGGCCGGTTAGATACGCAGTATTTT	CASSPSSRGGRLDTQYF
TRBJ2-3	TRBD1	TRBV9	once	TGTGCCAGCAGCCCCCGACAGGGGAACACAGATACGCAGTATTTT	CASSPRQGNTDTQYF
TRBJ2-5	TRBD2	TRBV7-9	-	TGTGCCAGCAGCTACAATATCCGGGGGGGTGGAGAGACCCAGTACTTC	CASSYNIRGGGETQYF